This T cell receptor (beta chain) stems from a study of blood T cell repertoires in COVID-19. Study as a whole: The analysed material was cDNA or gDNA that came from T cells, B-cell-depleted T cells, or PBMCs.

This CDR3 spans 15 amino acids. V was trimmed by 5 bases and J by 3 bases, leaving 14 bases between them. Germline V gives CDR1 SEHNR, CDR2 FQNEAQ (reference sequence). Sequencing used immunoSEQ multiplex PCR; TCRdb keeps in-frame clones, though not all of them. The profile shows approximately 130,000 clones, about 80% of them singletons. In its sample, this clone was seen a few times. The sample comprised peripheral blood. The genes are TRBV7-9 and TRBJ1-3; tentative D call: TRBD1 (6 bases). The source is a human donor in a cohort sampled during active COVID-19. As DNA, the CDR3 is TGTGCCAGCAGCCCGTCAGGGGCCGGTGGAAACACCATATATTTT. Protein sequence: CASSPSGAGGNTIYF.